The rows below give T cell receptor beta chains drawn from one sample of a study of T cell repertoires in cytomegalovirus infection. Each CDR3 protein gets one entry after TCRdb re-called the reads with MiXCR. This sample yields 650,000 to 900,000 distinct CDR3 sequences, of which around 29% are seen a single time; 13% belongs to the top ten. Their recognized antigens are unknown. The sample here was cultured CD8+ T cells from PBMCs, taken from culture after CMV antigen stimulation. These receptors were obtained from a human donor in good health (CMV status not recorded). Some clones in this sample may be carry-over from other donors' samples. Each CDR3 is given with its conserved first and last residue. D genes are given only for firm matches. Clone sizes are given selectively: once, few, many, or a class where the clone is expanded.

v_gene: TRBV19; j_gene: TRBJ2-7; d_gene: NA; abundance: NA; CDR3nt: TGTGCCAGTAGTATTTGGCCCTCCGGGACGGTCTCCTACGAGCAGTACTTC; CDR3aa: CASSIWPSGTVSYEQYF
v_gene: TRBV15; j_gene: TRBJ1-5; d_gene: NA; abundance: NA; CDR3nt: TGTGCCACCAGCAGAGATACGGAGGTAATCTGGCCCCAGCATTTT; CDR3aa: CATSRDTEVIWPQHF
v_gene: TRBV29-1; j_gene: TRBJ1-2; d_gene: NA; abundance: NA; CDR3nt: TGCAGCGTGGGGGACATTTATGGCTACACCTTC; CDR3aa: CSVGDIYGYTF
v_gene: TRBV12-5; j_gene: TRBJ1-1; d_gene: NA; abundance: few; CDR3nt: TGTGCTAGTGGTTTATATCTCCCAGTGGACACTGAAGCTTTCTTT; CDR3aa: CASGLYLPVDTEAFF
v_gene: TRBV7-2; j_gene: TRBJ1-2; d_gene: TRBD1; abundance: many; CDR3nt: TGTGCCAGCAGCTTCCGACAGGGTGGCGATGGCTACACCTTC; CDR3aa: CASSFRQGGDGYTF
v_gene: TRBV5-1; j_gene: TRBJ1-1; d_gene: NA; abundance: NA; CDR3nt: TGCGCCAGCAGCTTGGGGGGGGGACCCTTCACTGAAGCTTTCTTT; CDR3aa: CASSLGGGPFTEAFF
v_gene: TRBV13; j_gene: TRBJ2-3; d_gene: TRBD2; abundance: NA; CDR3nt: TGTGCCAGCAGCATCCGGGGACTAGCGGGGAGCACAGATACGCAGTATTTT; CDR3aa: CASSIRGLAGSTDTQYF
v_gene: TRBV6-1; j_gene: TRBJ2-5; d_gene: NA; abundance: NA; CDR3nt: TGTGCCAGCAGTGATCCGGAGACCCAGTACTTC; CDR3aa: CASSDPETQYF
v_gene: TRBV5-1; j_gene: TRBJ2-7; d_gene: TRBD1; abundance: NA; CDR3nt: TGCGCCAGCAGCTTGGAGCGACAGGGTACGGACGAGCAGTACTTC; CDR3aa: CASSLERQGTDEQYF
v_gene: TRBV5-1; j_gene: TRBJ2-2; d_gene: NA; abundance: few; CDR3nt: TGCGCCAGCAGCTTGAAATGGGGGAACACCGGGGAGCTGTTTTTT; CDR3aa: CASSLKWGNTGELFF
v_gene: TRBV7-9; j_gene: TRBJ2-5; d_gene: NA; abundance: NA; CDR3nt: TGTGCCAGCAGCTTCGCGGTGGGGAAGACCCAGTACTTC; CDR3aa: CASSFAVGKTQYF
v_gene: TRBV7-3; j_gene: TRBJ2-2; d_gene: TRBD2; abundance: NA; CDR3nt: TGTGCCAGCAGCCCCCAGCGGGGGACCACCGGGGAGCTGTTTTTT; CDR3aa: CASSPQRGTTGELFF
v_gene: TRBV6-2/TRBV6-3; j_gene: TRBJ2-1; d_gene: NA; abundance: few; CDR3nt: TGTGCCAGCAGTTACCGTAGCCGCAATGAGCAGTTCTTC; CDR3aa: CASSYRSRNEQFF
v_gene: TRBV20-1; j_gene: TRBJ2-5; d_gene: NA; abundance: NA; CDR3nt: TGCAGTGAGGTCAGGGTTCAAGAGACCCAGTACTTC; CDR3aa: CSEVRVQETQYF
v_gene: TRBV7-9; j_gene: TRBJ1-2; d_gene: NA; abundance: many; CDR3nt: TGTGCCAGCAGCCCGGAGGCAGGGGCGCTCTATGGCTACACCTTC; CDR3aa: CASSPEAGALYGYTF
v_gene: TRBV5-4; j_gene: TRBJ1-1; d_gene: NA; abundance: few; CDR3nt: TGTGCCAGCAGCCCTTCAGGGTTCCCTGAAGCTTTCTTT; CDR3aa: CASSPSGFPEAFF
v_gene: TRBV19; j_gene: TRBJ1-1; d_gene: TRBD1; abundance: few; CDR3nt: TGTGCCAGTAGTATAGATCTCCAGGGGGGCACGAACACTGAAGCTTTCTTT; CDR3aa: CASSIDLQGGTNTEAFF
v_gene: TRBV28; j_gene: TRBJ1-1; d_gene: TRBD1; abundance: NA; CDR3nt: TGTGCCAGCAGTCCAGGGACAGGGTATTTAGGCACTGAAGCTTTCTTT; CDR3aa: CASSPGTGYLGTEAFF
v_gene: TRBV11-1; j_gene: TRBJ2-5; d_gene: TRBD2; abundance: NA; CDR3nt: TGTGCCAGCAGCTTTCCGGGACTAGGCCAAGAGACCCAGTACTTC; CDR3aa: CASSFPGLGQETQYF
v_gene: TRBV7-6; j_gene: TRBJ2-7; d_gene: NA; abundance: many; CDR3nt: TGTGCCAGCAGCTCCCGACCGGGACCCACCTACGAGCAGTACTTC; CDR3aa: CASSSRPGPTYEQYF
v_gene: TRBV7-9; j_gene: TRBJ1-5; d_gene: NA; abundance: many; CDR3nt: TGTGCCAGCAGCTCCCCTGATCAGCCCCAGCATTTT; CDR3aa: CASSSPDQPQHF
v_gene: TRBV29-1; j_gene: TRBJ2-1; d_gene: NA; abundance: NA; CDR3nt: TGCAGCGTTGGGTCGGGAAACACCTACAATGAGCAGTTCTTC; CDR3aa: CSVGSGNTYNEQFF
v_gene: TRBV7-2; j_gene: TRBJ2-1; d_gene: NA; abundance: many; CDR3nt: TGTGCCAGCAGCTTAGCGAGGGCTAGCTCATACATATACAATGAGCAGTTCTTC; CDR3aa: CASSLARASSYIYNEQFF
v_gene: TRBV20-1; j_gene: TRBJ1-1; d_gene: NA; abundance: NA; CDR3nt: TGCAGTGCTAGAGATTTTCCGAACACTGAAGCTTTCTTT; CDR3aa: CSARDFPNTEAFF
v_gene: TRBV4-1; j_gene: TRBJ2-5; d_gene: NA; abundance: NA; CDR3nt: TGCGCCAGCAGCCATGACGGGGAGACCCAGTACTTC; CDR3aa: CASSHDGETQYF
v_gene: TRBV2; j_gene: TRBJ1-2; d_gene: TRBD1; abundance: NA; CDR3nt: TGTGCCAGCAGTGAAGTCAGGACAGGGCCCCCTGGCTACACCTTC; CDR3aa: CASSEVRTGPPGYTF
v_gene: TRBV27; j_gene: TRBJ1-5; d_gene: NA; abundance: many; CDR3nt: TGTGCCAGTTCACAGGGTCTGGGGAATCAGCCCCAGCATTTT; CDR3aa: CASSQGLGNQPQHF
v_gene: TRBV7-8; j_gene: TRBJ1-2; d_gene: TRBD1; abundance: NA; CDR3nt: TGTGCCAGCAGCTTTGGGACAGGGGTATCCTATGGCTACACCTTC; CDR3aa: CASSFGTGVSYGYTF